The 20 T cell receptor beta chains listed next were all sequenced from one sample in a study of T cell repertoires and HLA-DP antigens. These receptors' targets are unknown. The method was immunoSEQ multiplex PCR; TCRdb's version includes in-frame clones alone and lacks a portion of them. The sample consists of 75,000 to 90,000 clones, approximately 86% of them appearing once. Source material: CD4+ T cells from PBMCs. The receptors were sampled from a man in his fifties in good health and CMV-seronegative.

The rearrangement uses TRBV18 and TRBJ1-2; no clear D gene. The germline V gene has CDR1 KGHSH and CDR2 LQKENI. The CDR3 runs 13 residues. V was clipped by 3 bases and J by 8 bases, with 13 bases between them. The CDR3 reads CASSPAAPRGYTF. In DNA form, the CDR3 reads TGTGCCAGCTCACCCGCGGCACCTCGGGGCTACACCTTC.

The V call is TRBV7-2, the J call TRBJ2-2, with a tentative D call TRBD1 (5 bases). Trimming removed 8 bases at V and 6 bases at J, with 10 bases between. Germline V gives CDR1 SGHTA, CDR2 FQGNSA. CDR3 length: 12 amino acids. The CDR3 DNA is TGTGCCAGCGGTCAGGGCCCCGGGGAGCTGTTTTTT. Its protein product is CASGQGPGELFF.

The rearrangement joins TRBV14 to TRBJ1-5; TRBD1 matches at 8 bases. The CDR3 extends over 14 amino acids. The germline V gene has CDR1 SGHDN and CDR2 FVKESK. With 4 bases clipped from V and 4 bases from J, the junction kept 3 bases outside the gene matches. In nucleotides, the CDR3 is TGTGCCAGCAGCCGACAGGGGTGGAATCAGCCCCAGCATTTT. Its translation is CASSRQGWNQPQHF.

This sequence joins TRBV19 and TRBJ2-1, with TRBD2 matching over 12 bases. The germline gives CDR1 LNHDA, CDR2 SQIVND (reference sequence). Germline trimming cut 6 bases from V and 1 base from J; bases unmatched to any gene: 13. The CDR3 consists of 19 residues. The CDR3 is CASSIRLAGVKGSYNEQFF. The CDR3 nucleotides read TGTGCCAGTAGCATCCGACTAGCGGGGGTTAAAGGGTCCTACAATGAGCAGTTCTTC.

The chain has TRBV6-5 and TRBJ2-7, with D unresolved. CDR1 is MNHEY and CDR2 is SVGAGI in the germline V gene. Trimming removed 6 bases at V and 1 base at J, with 10 bases between. The length of the CDR3 is 13 residues. The CDR3 DNA sequence: TGTGCCAGCAGGAAGGAGACGTCCTACGAGCAGTACTTC. Its protein product is CASRKETSYEQYF.

V usage is TRBV5-1 and J usage is TRBJ2-3; unclear D gene. The germline V gene has CDR1 SGHRS and CDR2 YFSETQ. There are 13 residues in the CDR3. V dropped 0 bases and J dropped 4 bases, with 6 bases sitting between them. The CDR3 spells CASSLDVADTQYF. Here the CDR3 DNA reads TGCGCCAGCAGCTTGGACGTGGCAGATACGCAGTATTTT.

The chain is built from TRBV10-3 and TRBJ2-5; 8 bases fit TRBD2. The junction had 5 bases not matched to a gene; V was cut back by 4 bases and J by 4 bases. In germline, CDR1 is ENHRY, CDR2 SYGVKD. This CDR3 spans 14 amino acids. The CDR3 sequence is CAISVSSGGETQYF. The CDR3 coding sequence is TGTGCCATCAGTGTCAGCAGCGGGGGAGAGACCCAGTACTTC.

J is TRBJ1-2 and V is TRBV30, with TRBD1 matching 7 bases. V trimming: 3 bases; J trimming: 4 bases; junction bases outside the gene matches: 5. This CDR3 has 13 amino acids. The germline V gene encodes CDR1 GTSNPN and CDR2 SVGIG (reference sequence). CDR3: CAWRTGTVYGYTF. The CDR3 bases are TGTGCCTGGAGAACCGGGACAGTCTATGGCTACACCTTC.

The gene calls are TRBV9 and TRBJ2-3; 11 bases are shared with TRBD2. The CDR3 is 15 residues long. V was pared by 0 bases and J by 6 bases, with 3 bases of the junction left unmatched. The germline V gene has CDR1 SGDLS and CDR2 YYNGEE. The CDR3 coding sequence is TGTGCCAGCAGCGTAGTCCCTAGCGGGGGGGATACGCAGTATTTT. Its translation is CASSVVPSGGDTQYF.

The CDR3 sequence is CAWRGQDYNEQFF. The DNA of the CDR3 is TGTGCCTGGAGGGGACAGGATTACAATGAGCAGTTCTTC. This chain joins TRBV30 and TRBJ2-1; the match to TRBD1 covers 8 bases. Trimming cost V 3 bases and J 4 bases; bases outside gene matches: 2. The CDR3 spans 13 residues. CDR1 and CDR2 from the germline V gene are GTSNPN and SVGIG (reference sequence).

In this sample, this clone turned up once. The chain uses TRBV5-8 and TRBJ2-5; 7 nucleotides align to TRBD2. V lost 4 bases, J lost 4 bases, and 16 bases stayed unmatched. This CDR3 region has 17 residues. CDR1 SGHTS and CDR2 YDEGEE come from the germline V gene. The CDR3 DNA is TGTGCCAGCAGCCCGGTCAAGGAGGGACTAAAGGGAGAGACCCAGTACTTC. Protein product: CASSPVKEGLKGETQYF.

In its sample, this clone was seen once. This CDR3 is CASWQGNQPQHF. CDR3 nucleotides: TGTGCCAGCTGGCAGGGCAATCAGCCCCAGCATTTT. The V call is TRBV6-6, the J call TRBJ1-5; unclear D gene. Germline CDR1 is MNHNY and CDR2 is SVGAGI (reference sequence). The CDR3 has 12 residues. The V end was cut by 8 bases, the J end by 2 bases, with 7 bases between.

The chain combines TRBV7-2 with TRBJ2-7; 14 positions match TRBD2. V gave up 5 bases and J gave up 7 bases; unmatched junction bases: 10. The CDR3 length is 16 residues. Germline assignment: CDR1 SGHTA and CDR2 FQGNSA. In DNA form, the CDR3 reads TGTGCCAGCAGCCCGGGACTAGCGGGGGCCGTTGGGGAGCAGTACTTC. Translation gives CASSPGLAGAVGEQYF.

This chain joins TRBV5-1 and TRBJ2-3, with a weak D call TRBD2 (5 bases). This CDR3 is 15 amino acids long. Trimming took 4 bases from V and 0 from J, leaving 12 bases between them. Per germline, CDR1 SGHRS and CDR2 YFSETQ. DNA for the CDR3: TGCGCCAGCAGCCCTTCGAGGACTAGCACAGATACGCAGTATTTT. This gives the protein CASSPSRTSTDTQYF.

The rearrangement links TRBV7-9 to TRBJ2-5; 7 bases match TRBD2. Trimming at V came to 4 bases and at J to 3 bases, leaving 5 bases not matched to a gene. The CDR3 has 14 amino acids. Looked up from germline, CDR1 is SEHNR and CDR2 is FQNEAQ (reference sequence). The CDR3 region has the DNA TGTGCCAGCAGCTCTGGAAGCGGGGAAGAGACCCAGTACTTC. It encodes CASSSGSGEETQYF. The variable domain in full, completed from reference TRBV7-9 and TRBJ2-5, reads DTGVSQNPRHKITKRGQNVTFRCDPISEHNRLYWYRQTLGQGPEFLTYFQNEAQLEKSRLLSDRFSAERPKGSFSTLEIQRTEQGDSAMYLCASSSGSGEETQYFGPGTRLLVL.

V gene TRBV9 combines with J gene TRBJ2-7; TRBD1 matches at 7 bases. V lost 0 bases, J lost 2 bases, and 2 bases stayed unmatched. The CDR3 has 14 residues. The germline V gene has CDR1 SGDLS and CDR2 YYNGEE. The CDR3 region is CASSVGQGPYEQYF. CDR3 nucleotide sequence: TGTGCCAGCAGCGTAGGACAGGGCCCCTACGAGCAGTACTTC.

The chain combines TRBV7-2 with TRBJ1-3; the D gene is possibly TRBD1 (6 bases). The CDR3 sequence is 15 residues long. V lost 6 bases to trimming and J lost 5 bases, with 17 bases between them. Germline V gene data show CDR1 as SGHTA and CDR2 as FQGNSA. This chain's CDR3 is CASSLHSGQRNTIYF. CDR3 nucleotides: TGTGCCAGCAGTCTTCATTCGGGACAAAGAAACACCATATATTTT.

V and J are TRBV5-1 and TRBJ2-1; D perhaps matches TRBD2 (7 bases). The V and J ends lost 0 bases and 7 bases respectively, with 17 bases between them. Germline lookup yields CDR1 SGHRS and CDR2 YFSETQ. This CDR3 has 16 amino acids. CDR3 nucleotides: TGCGCCAGCAGCTTGGCACCGGGGGGCGCGGGTAATGAGCAGTTCTTC. Its protein is CASSLAPGGAGNEQFF.

The rearrangement uses TRBV29-1 and TRBJ2-1; the match to TRBD1 covers 7 bases. Germline V gene lookup returns CDR1 SQVTM and CDR2 ANQGSEA. This CDR3 has 12 residues. The junction had 5 bases not matched to a gene; V was cut back by 4 bases and J by 8 bases. The CDR3 protein is CSVGAGGYEQFF. In DNA form, the CDR3 reads TGCAGCGTTGGCGCAGGGGGATATGAGCAGTTCTTC.

The chain combines TRBV2 with TRBJ2-5, with TRBD2 identical over 11 bases. The germline V gene has CDR1 SNHLY and CDR2 FYNNEI. The CDR3 is 20 amino acids. Losses at the gene ends were 4 bases for V and 7 bases for J; bases not matched to a gene: 23. Written as DNA, the CDR3 is TGTGCCAGCAGTGGCCACGGGAACGTACTTCTAGCGGGAGGTGGGGCGACCCAGTACTTC. Amino acid sequence: CASSGHGNVLLAGGGATQYF.